This TCR beta chain was sequenced for a study of technical replicates of blood from a few donors. Some clones are missing from TCRdb's copy, which holds only in-frame ones; the method was immunoSEQ multiplex PCR. The profile covers about 73,000 clones, with 93% appearing a single time and 0.25% to 0.3% taken by the ten largest. The CDR3 runs to 15 residues. V gave up 0 bases and J gave up 6 bases, with 15 bases separating them. From germline, CDR1 is SGHAT and CDR2 FQNNGV. The rearrangement joins TRBV11-2 to TRBJ2-7, with D maybe TRBD1 (6 bases). This receptor was taken from a human donor in good health. What was sequenced was T cells isolated from PBMCs. The DNA for the CDR3 is TGTGCCAGCAGCTTAGATCTGTACCAGGGGAGCGAGCAGTACTTC. It is translated as CASSLDLYQGSEQYF.